This TCR beta chain appears in the sequencing data of a study of PD-L1 blockade in urothelial cancer. About the study: There were a median of approximately 150,000 T cells in blood samples.

There are 15 residues in the CDR3. The germline CDR1 and CDR2 sequences are MDHEN and SYDVKM. Trimming cost V 7 bases and J 6 bases, with 20 bases left between them. This clone was counted a single time. Antigen: not known. Added to each PCR by spiking were synthetic TCR analog templates. Using immunoSEQ multiplex PCR, the repertoire was profiled, and TCRdb retains in-frame clones only, with some absent. The table records roughly 39,000 clones, about 89% of them present only once. Study-wide findings and caveats: Tumor-linked clones in blood grew more by 3 weeks in durable-benefit patients.

Sequenced material: PBMCs, taken around atezolizumab (anti-PD-L1) treatment. This chain connects TRBV28 to TRBJ2-3; D might be TRBD2 (5 bases). This receptor was obtained from a man between 60 and 75 years old with urothelial cancer. CDR3 DNA sequence: TGTGCCAGCACAAGACGCCTTACGGGATCCGATACGCAGTATTTT. Protein product: CASTRRLTGSDTQYF. The full variable domain, rest sourced from reference TRBV28 and TRBJ2-3, is DVKVTQSSRYLVKRTGEKVFLECVQDMDHENMFWYRQDPGLGLRLIYFSYDVKMKEKGDIPEGYSVSREKKERFSLILESASTNQTSMYLCASTRRLTGSDTQYFGPGTRLTVL.